The clone carrying this T cell receptor beta chain was detected a few times. This sample is drawn from a study of identical twins. TCRdb redid the calling of the 5' RACE reads with MiXCR, one entry per CDR3 protein. Of 200,000 to 250,000 distinct CDR3 sequences listed, more than 6.5% are singletons. The J segment lost 1 base and the V segment lost 5 bases, leaving 4 bases of the junction unmatched. The germline V gene encodes CDR1 SGHTA and CDR2 FQGNSA. The CDR3 sequence is 15 residues long. The sample also formed part of further work on yellow fever vaccine responses in identical twins.

The V call is TRBV7-2, the J call TRBJ2-1; 8 bases are shared with TRBD1. The sample was memory (CD45RO+) T cells sorted from blood. The clonotype originates from a woman under 30 in good health. Here the CDR3 reads CASSLRTGSYNEQFF. As DNA, the CDR3 is TGTGCCAGCAGCCTCAGGACAGGGTCCTACAATGAGCAGTTCTTC.